This section outlines one T cell receptor beta chain sequence together with its context. As yet, its antigen is unknown. A second about 7 to 11 cycle PCR used barcoded and J-beta primers. Tags on each cDNA molecule came from a template-switch adaptor with 12 random nucleotides. A minimum of 2.5 million CDR3-containing paired-end reads was obtained for each sample. In TCRdb, the 5' RACE reads were re-called with MiXCR into one record per CDR3 protein. The sample lists hundreds of thousands of distinct CDR3 sequences; 52% were seen once. This entry belongs to a study of blood T cells in healthy people across ages. Findings of the study overall: Getting older went along with TCR beta diversity per million T cells dropping roughly linearly.

Trimming at V came to 4 bases and at J to 6 bases, leaving 12 bases not matched to a gene. The CDR3 runs 16 residues. Germline V gene data show CDR1 as DFQATT and CDR2 as SNEGSKA (reference sequence). The sequence was obtained from a man in his fifties or sixties in good health. The sample comprised blood. The chain combines TRBV20-1 with TRBJ1-4; 9 positions agree with TRBD1. The CDR3 DNA reads TGCAGTGCTACGAGCCGGACAGGGGAAGAGGATGAAAAACTGTTTTTT. Translating it yields CSATSRTGEEDEKLFF.